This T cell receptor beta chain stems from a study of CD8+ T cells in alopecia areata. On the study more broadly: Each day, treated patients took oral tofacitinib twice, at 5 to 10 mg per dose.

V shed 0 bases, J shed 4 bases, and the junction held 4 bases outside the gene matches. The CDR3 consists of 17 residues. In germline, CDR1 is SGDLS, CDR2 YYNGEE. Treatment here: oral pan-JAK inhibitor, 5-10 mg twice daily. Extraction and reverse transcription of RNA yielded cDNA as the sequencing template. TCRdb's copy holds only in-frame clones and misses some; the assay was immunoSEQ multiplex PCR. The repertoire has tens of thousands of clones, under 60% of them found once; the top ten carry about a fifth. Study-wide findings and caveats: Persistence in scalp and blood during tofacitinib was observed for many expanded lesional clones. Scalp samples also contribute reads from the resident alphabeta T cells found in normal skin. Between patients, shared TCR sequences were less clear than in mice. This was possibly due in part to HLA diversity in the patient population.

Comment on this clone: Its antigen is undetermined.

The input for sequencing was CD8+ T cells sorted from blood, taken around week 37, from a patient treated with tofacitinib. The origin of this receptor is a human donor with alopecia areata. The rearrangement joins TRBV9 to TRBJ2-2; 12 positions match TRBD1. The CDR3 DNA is TGTGCCAGCAGCGTAGAGGGACAGGGGGCGCCCACCGGGGAGCTGTTTTTT. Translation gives CASSVEGQGAPTGELFF.